These 29 T cell receptor beta chains share one sample of origin, sequenced in a study of ipilimumab plus nivolumab after autologous stem cell transplantation. The data were produced by immunoSEQ multiplex PCR, yet TCRdb's version contains in-frame clones alone and is incomplete. The sample consists of roughly 45,000 clones, 70% to 90% of them appearing once. Material: PBMCs, obtained in a trial of ipilimumab plus nivolumab as post-transplant consolidation. The receptors stem from a male donor with multiple myeloma.

The V and J genes are TRBV5-1 and TRBJ1-2; perhaps TRBD1 as D (6 bases). Germline CDR1 and CDR2: SGHRS and YFSETQ. V lost 1 base and J lost 4, with 20 bases in between. This CDR3 comprises 17 residues. Written as DNA, the CDR3 is TGCGCCAGCAGCTTGCAGGTGGGGACAACTGGGGGCTATGGCTACACCTTC. This sequence encodes CASSLQVGTTGGYGYTF.

The chain has TRBV19 and TRBJ1-1; 10 bases align to TRBD1. CDR3 length: 16 amino acids. Germline lookup yields CDR1 LNHDA and CDR2 SQIVND (reference sequence). V was pared by 4 bases and J by 3 bases, with 8 bases of the junction left unmatched. CDR3 in amino acids: CASSRGGGQGYTEAFF. The CDR3 coding sequence is TGTGCCAGTAGTAGGGGTGGGGGACAGGGGTACACTGAAGCTTTCTTT. Using reference TRBV19 and TRBJ1-1 for the parts outside the CDR3, the full variable domain is DGGITQSPKYLFRKEGQNVTLSCEQNLNHDAMYWYRQDPGQGLRLIYYSQIVNDFQKGDIAEGYSVSREKKESFPLTVTSAQKNPTAFYLCASSRGGGQGYTEAFFGQGTRLTVV.

V gene TRBV11-1 combines with J gene TRBJ1-1; TRBD1 might be the D (5 bases). In germline, CDR1 is SGHAT, CDR2 FQDESV (reference sequence). The V and J ends lost 5 bases and 3 bases respectively, with 16 bases between them. This CDR3 is 15 amino acids long. CDR3 sequence (DNA): TGTGCCAGCAGCGCCCGGCGGGGGAGGGACACTGAAGCTTTCTTT. It encodes CASSARRGRDTEAFF.

The rearrangement links TRBV27 to TRBJ2-7; 8 positions agree with TRBD2. V gave up 2 bases and J gave up 1 base; unmatched junction bases: 4. Germline-derived CDR1 and CDR2 are MNHEY and SMNVEV (reference sequence). This CDR3 has 15 residues. The CDR3 region has the DNA TGTGCCAGCAGTTTACACGGGGGGGAGTCCTACGAGCAGTACTTC. This gives the protein CASSLHGGESYEQYF.

Here the CDR3 reads CASSLRQGETQYF. The CDR3, as DNA: TGTGCCAGCAGCTTGAGACAGGGGGAGACCCAGTACTTC. The rearrangement joins TRBV5-8 to TRBJ2-5, with 8 bases fitting TRBD1. CDR1 is SGHTS and CDR2 is YDEGEE in the germline V gene. Trimming removed 1 base from V and 5 bases from J; junction bases left unmatched: 1. The CDR3 extends over 13 amino acids.

This sequence joins TRBV6-1 and TRBJ1-5, with 9 nucleotides matching TRBD1. CDR3 length: 15 amino acids. Germline V lookup: CDR1 MNHNS, CDR2 SASEGT. V trimming: 7 bases; J trimming: 4 bases; junction bases outside the gene matches: 8. This CDR3 is CASTPGQGRNQPQHF. The CDR3 nucleotides are TGTGCCAGCACTCCCGGACAGGGGCGGAATCAGCCCCAGCATTTT.

The chain uses TRBV12-2 and TRBJ1-6. TRBV12-2 is a recognized pseudogene. The CDR3 spans 15 residues. CDR3 nucleotide sequence: TGTGCAAGTCGCTGCCTCGTTGAGACCGGCTCACCCCTCCACTTT. As protein: CASRCLVETGSPLHF.

V usage is TRBV21-1 and J usage is TRBJ2-1. TRBV21-1 is given as a pseudogene. The CDR3 consists of 15 residues. CDR3 DNA sequence: TGTGCCAGCAGCATCCGGCGCCACTCCTACAATGAGCAGTTCTTC. Translating it yields CASSIRRHSYNEQFF.

This clone showed up just once. The chain links TRBV7-9 to TRBJ2-7, with D possibly matching TRBD1 (5 bases). The CDR3 runs 14 residues. Germline values: CDR1 SEHNR, CDR2 FQNEAQ (reference sequence). The V end lost 4 bases, the J end lost 2 bases, and 12 bases lay between the germline ends. CDR3 sequence reads: CASSSFRQTYEQYF. The DNA of the CDR3 is TGTGCCAGCAGCTCCTTTCGACAGACCTACGAGCAGTACTTC.

The CDR3 DNA sequence: TGTGCCAGCAGCTGGGACATTAGCACAGATACGCAGTATTTT. It translates to CASSWDISTDTQYF. V gene TRBV5-4 combines with J gene TRBJ2-3; weak D call: TRBD1 (6 bases). This CDR3 comprises 14 residues. Germline loops: CDR1 SGHNT, CDR2 YYREEE (reference sequence). V lost 3 bases, J lost 0 bases, and 8 bases lay in between.

The V and J genes are TRBV5-1 and TRBJ2-1; weak D call: TRBD2 (5 bases). CDR3 length: 15 residues. Between the trimmed V and J ends, which lost 1 base and 8 bases, there was a span of 16 bases. Germline assignment: CDR1 SGHRS and CDR2 YFSETQ. DNA for the CDR3: TGCGCCAGCAGCTTGTTCCTTACTGACGGGGATGAGCAGTTCTTC. Its protein is CASSLFLTDGDEQFF. The whole variable domain, filled in from reference TRBV5-1 and TRBJ2-1, reads KAGVTQTPRYLIKTRGQQVTLSCSPISGHRSVSWYQQTPGQGLQFLFEYFSETQRNKGNFPGRFSGRQFSNSRSEMNVSTLELGDSALYLCASSLFLTDGDEQFFGPGTRLTVL.

This clone was seen more than once but under ten times. The V call is TRBV6-5, the J call TRBJ2-3; the D gene is possibly TRBD1 (6 bases). The V gene lost 2 bases and the J gene lost 1 base, with 10 bases spanning the gap. The length of the CDR3 is 15 residues. Germline CDR1 reads MNHEY; CDR2 reads SVGAGI. The CDR3 coding sequence is TGTGCCAGCAGTTACGGGACACCCGGCACAGATACGCAGTATTTT. Residues: CASSYGTPGTDTQYF.

V and J are TRBV19 and TRBJ2-5; D may match TRBD1 or TRBD2 (5 bases each). Germline V gene lookup returns CDR1 LNHDA and CDR2 SQIVND (reference sequence). V was clipped by 1 base and J by 4 bases, with 19 bases between them. The CDR3 extends over 17 amino acids. As DNA, the CDR3 is TGTGCCAGTAGTATAGGAGGGGTCTCCCGACCGGGAGAGACCCAGTACTTC. Translated, it gives CASSIGGVSRPGETQYF.

The chain is built from TRBV7-9 and TRBJ2-7; no definite D call. The CDR3 runs to 13 residues. Deletions cut 4 bases from V and 3 bases from J, with 10 bases between. Germline V gene lookup returns CDR1 SEHNR and CDR2 FQNEAQ (reference sequence). The CDR3 DNA follows: TGTGCCAGCAGCTCGCAGGTTGTCTACGAGCAGTACTTC. It codes for CASSSQVVYEQYF.

The chain combines TRBV9 with TRBJ1-3; unclear D gene. Germline loops: CDR1 SGDLS, CDR2 YYNGEE. The V end lost 2 bases, the J end lost 7 bases, and 13 bases lay between the germline ends. This CDR3 region has 14 residues. CDR3 bases: TGTGCCAGCAGCGTGGGCGGCGGCGGGAACACCATATATTTT. Amino acids: CASSVGGGGNTIYF.

Of note for this clone: The sample holds other DNA sequences that translate to the same CDR3. V gene TRBV7-9 combines with J gene TRBJ1-2; D unclear. The CDR3 length is 12 residues. Germline-derived CDR1 and CDR2 are SEHNR and FQNEAQ (reference sequence). V lost 1 base and J 4 bases, leaving 4 bases between the germline ends. The CDR3 region is CASSLVGYGYTF. Here the CDR3 DNA reads TGTGCCAGCAGCTTAGTGGGCTATGGCTACACCTTC.

This clone turned up a few times. The chain couples TRBV14 to TRBJ1-3; D is unclear. The CDR3 loop spans 14 amino acids. From germline, CDR1 is SGHDN and CDR2 FVKESK. V was trimmed by 3 bases and J by 0 bases, leaving 6 bases between them. The CDR3 loop is CASSQSFSGNTIYF. CDR3 sequence (DNA): TGTGCCAGCAGCCAGAGTTTCTCTGGAAACACCATATATTTT.

There are a few counts of this clone. The V call is TRBV28, the J call TRBJ2-2; 15 bases map to TRBD2. Germline V gene data show CDR1 as MDHEN and CDR2 as SYDVKM. Losses at the gene ends were 6 bases for V and 6 bases for J; bases not matched to a gene: 11. This CDR3 has 18 residues. In nucleotides, the CDR3 is TGTGCCAGCAGGGTCCCCAGCCGGACTAGCGGGAGGGCCGGGGAGCTGTTTTTT. The encoded protein is CASRVPSRTSGRAGELFF.

The chain is built from TRBV6-1 and TRBJ2-1, with D tentatively TRBD2 (5 bases). The CDR3 covers 15 residues. In germline, CDR1 is MNHNS, CDR2 SASEGT. The ends were cut back, 2 bases at V and 6 bases at J, with 14 bases in the middle. The CDR3 protein is CASSEILAFLNEQFF. The CDR3 region has the DNA TGTGCCAGCAGTGAAATCCTAGCCTTTCTCAATGAGCAGTTCTTC.

The chain is built from TRBV6-5 and TRBJ2-5; TRBD1 agrees at 10 bases. The CDR3 consists of 14 residues. CDR1 and CDR2 (germline): MNHEY, SVGAGI. V shed 6 bases and J 3 bases; nucleotides not matched to a gene: 4. Here the CDR3 DNA reads TGTGCCAGCAGCCAGACAGGGGGCGAAGAGACCCAGTACTTC. It encodes CASSQTGGEETQYF.

The gene calls are TRBV6-4 and TRBJ2-3; the match to TRBD1 covers 9 bases. This CDR3 spans 13 amino acids. V gave up 10 bases and J gave up 2 bases; unmatched junction bases: 4. CDR1 and CDR2 (germline): MRHNA, SNTAGT. CDR3 nucleotide sequence: TGTGCCACCGGGACAGGGACCACAGATACGCAGTATTTT. Translation gives CATGTGTTDTQYF.

The rearrangement joins TRBV6-1 to TRBJ1-1; TRBD1 might be the D (6 bases). The CDR3 runs 13 residues. The ends were cut back, 7 bases at V and 2 bases at J, with 11 bases in the middle. CDR1 MNHNS and CDR2 SASEGT come from the germline V gene. The CDR3 sequence: CASNWDINTEAFF. The CDR3, as DNA: TGTGCCAGCAACTGGGACATTAACACTGAAGCTTTCTTT.

The chain joins TRBV5-1 to TRBJ2-5; 9 bases align to TRBD2. The CDR3 has 15 residues. The V segment lost 7 bases and the J segment 1 base; nucleotides outside the gene matches: 8. Germline values: CDR1 SGHRS, CDR2 YFSETQ. CDR3 nucleotide sequence: TGCGCCAGCCGCACTAGCGGGCTATCCCAAGAGACCCAGTACTTC. Residues: CASRTSGLSQETQYF.

Notes on this clone: This CDR3 is missing its conserved last phenylalanine or tryptophan, likely due to a read error. The DNA is omitted, as the CDR3 cannot be located on it reliably, and the CDR3 follows TCRdb's listing. The chain recombines TRBV6-4 with TRBJ1-2; the table's D call TRBD1 went unverified against the DNA. Germline V gene lookup returns CDR1 MRHNA and CDR2 SNTAGT. The CDR3 is 13 amino acids in total, end residues counted. CDR3 amino acids: CASSLHRGSEVVI.

The chain carries TRBV10-3 and TRBJ2-5; 10 bases align to TRBD1. The assigned J gene may be wrong: the sequence end matches TRBJ2-7 better. Germline assignment: CDR1 ENHRY and CDR2 SYGVKD. The CDR3 is made up of 14 amino acids. CDR3 region: CAIRGTGVNYEQYF. The CDR3 region has the DNA TGTGCCATCAGGGGGACAGGGGTGAACTACGAGCAGTACTTC.

Concerning this clone: One end of the junction is discordant with germline, which a read error may explain. This chain uses TRBV19 with TRBJ1-4; D is possibly TRBD1 (6 bases). There are 14 residues in the CDR3. Germline V gene sequence: CDR1 LNHDA, CDR2 SQIVND (reference sequence). The CDR3 sequence: CASSRDNLDEKLFF. As DNA, the CDR3 is TGTGCCAGCAGTAGGGACAATCTCGATGAAAAACTGTTTTTT.

The J gene is TRBJ1-2, the V gene TRBV21-1. TRBV21-1 is a known pseudogene. This CDR3 contains 17 residues. CDR3 bases: TGTGCCAGCAGATTTAGGGACGGATTTCAGAGGGGCTATGGCTACACCTTC. Its translation: CASRFRDGFQRGYGYTF.

The V call is TRBV5-1, the J call TRBJ2-2; 14 bases are shared with TRBD2. From germline, CDR1 is SGHRS and CDR2 YFSETQ. Trimming at V came to 0 bases and at J to 6 bases, leaving 4 bases not matched to a gene. The CDR3 length is 17 residues. The CDR3 reads CASSLGGTSGSAGELFF. CDR3 nucleotide sequence: TGCGCCAGCAGCTTGGGGGGGACTAGCGGGAGCGCCGGGGAGCTGTTTTTT.

The chain couples TRBV2 to TRBJ1-2; 11 nucleotides agree with TRBD1. The CDR3 has 15 residues. The V segment lost 7 bases and the J segment 7 bases; nucleotides outside the gene matches: 11. Germline CDR1 and CDR2: SNHLY and FYNNEI. CDR3 in amino acids: CASKGQGADVGGYTF. The DNA of the CDR3 is TGTGCCAGCAAAGGACAGGGGGCGGATGTCGGTGGCTACACCTTC.